These 25 T cell receptor beta chains were all obtained from the same sample, sequenced in a study of CD8 T cells in Susac syndrome. With random hexamers, about 0.45 to 1 ug RNA was reverse transcribed. Via MiXCR, TCRdb re-called the immunoSEQ multiplex PCR reads, giving one row per CDR3 protein. The sample has approximately 260,000 distinct CDR3 sequences, 90% to 97% seen once. Sequenced: CD4+ T cells from PBMCs. Source of these receptors: a human donor with Susac syndrome.

The rearrangement joins TRBV29-1 to TRBJ1-1; D is perhaps TRBD1 (6 bases). There are 14 residues in the CDR3. The germline V and J ends were trimmed by 6 bases and 6 bases, with 20 bases remaining between them. The germline gives CDR1 SQVTM, CDR2 ANQGSEA. As DNA, the CDR3 is TGCAGCGTCCGATTCGACAGGTTTAACGCTGAAGCTTTCTTT. Translated: CSVRFDRFNAEAFF.

The CDR3 DNA is TGTGCCACCAGCAGAGATCACCCGGGGATTACCTACGAGCAGTACTTC. Its translation is CATSRDHPGITYEQYF. The gene calls are TRBV15 and TRBJ2-7; D is possibly TRBD2 (5 bases). Per germline, CDR1 LNHNV and CDR2 YYDKDF (reference sequence). V lost 0 bases, J lost 2 bases, and 14 bases lay in between. This CDR3 has 16 amino acids.

The rearrangement joins TRBV11-2 to TRBJ2-7; 7 bases align to TRBD2. Germline loops: CDR1 SGHAT, CDR2 FQNNGV. The length of the CDR3 is 13 residues. V shed 5 bases and J 4 bases; nucleotides not matched to a gene: 5. CDR3 in amino acids: CASSLRLAYEQYF. The CDR3 region has the DNA TGTGCCAGCAGCCTCAGACTAGCATACGAGCAGTACTTC. The whole variable domain, remainder taken from reference TRBV11-2 and TRBJ2-7, is EAGVAQSPRYKIIEKRQSVAFWCNPISGHATLYWYQQILGQGPKLLIQFQNNGVVDDSQLPKDRFSAERLKGVDSTLKIQPAKLEDSAVYLCASSLRLAYEQYFGPGTRLTVT.

This chain links TRBV20-1 with TRBJ2-7, with TRBD2 matching 14 bases. V trimming: 6 bases; J trimming: 4 bases; junction bases outside the gene matches: 8. The CDR3 totals 15 residues. Germline CDR1 reads DFQATT; CDR2 reads SNEGSKA (reference sequence). The CDR3 here is CSAWGLAGARYEQYF. CDR3 nucleotides: TGCAGTGCCTGGGGACTAGCGGGGGCGAGGTACGAGCAGTACTTC.

This sequence joins TRBV3-1 and TRBJ2-7; the D call may be TRBD1 or TRBD2 (5 bases each). This CDR3 contains 13 residues. V was trimmed by 4 bases and J by 7 bases, leaving 14 bases between them. Per germline, CDR1 LGHDT and CDR2 YNNKEL (reference sequence). The CDR3 coding sequence is TGTGCCAGCAGCCCCAGTGGGACGCGGGAGCAGTACTTC. Translation: CASSPSGTREQYF.

The CDR3 nucleotides read TGCAGTGCTACCGGTGCCGGGCATCAGCCCCAGCATTTT. This translates into CSATGAGHQPQHF. The chain combines TRBV20-1 with TRBJ1-5; D not resolved. Deletions cut 4 bases from V and 5 bases from J, with 12 bases between. In germline, CDR1 is DFQATT, CDR2 SNEGSKA (reference sequence). There are 13 residues in the CDR3.

The chain links TRBV4-2 to TRBJ2-1, with TRBD2 identical over 7 bases. The CDR3 is made up of 15 amino acids. Germline CDR1 LGHNA, CDR2 YNFKEQ. Trimming took 5 bases from V and 5 from J; bases not matched to a gene: 9. The CDR3 sequence is CASSVRSGTHNEQFF. CDR3 in DNA: TGTGCCAGCAGCGTTAGAAGCGGGACCCACAATGAGCAGTTCTTC.

Here the CDR3 reads CSASLSPFYNEQFF. The CDR3 DNA follows: TGCAGTGCAAGTTTAAGCCCATTCTACAATGAGCAGTTCTTC. The chain combines TRBV20-1 with TRBJ2-1; D is uncertain. Germline V gene data show CDR1 as DFQATT and CDR2 as SNEGSKA (reference sequence). The CDR3 runs to 14 residues. Trimming shortened V by 6 bases and J by 3 bases, and 15 bases separated the two germline ends.

The genes are TRBV5-1 and TRBJ2-1; 14 nucleotides match TRBD2. This CDR3 has 15 residues. CDR1 and CDR2 from the germline V gene are SGHRS and YFSETQ. The trim removed 5 bases at V and 6 bases at J, leaving 4 bases unmatched. CDR3 protein: CASRPGLAGGNEQFF. CDR3 DNA: TGCGCCAGCAGACCTGGACTAGCGGGAGGCAATGAGCAGTTCTTC.

The chain combines TRBV20-1 with TRBJ2-1; 9 bases agree with TRBD2. The germline V gene encodes CDR1 DFQATT and CDR2 SNEGSKA (reference sequence). J lost 3 bases, V lost 2 bases, and 11 bases had no gene match. This CDR3 has 17 amino acids. The CDR3 sequence is CSARPAGGRPHYNEQFF. CDR3 bases: TGCAGTGCTAGACCGGCGGGAGGGAGGCCCCACTACAATGAGCAGTTCTTC.

This chain joins TRBV6-5 and TRBJ2-5; no reliable D call. There are 15 residues in the CDR3. The V gene lost 6 bases and the J gene lost 0 bases, with 14 bases spanning the gap. Germline V gives CDR1 MNHEY, CDR2 SVGAGI. The CDR3 DNA is TGTGCCAGCAGAGCACCCGTACCCCACCAAGAGACCCAGTACTTC. Translating gives CASRAPVPHQETQYF.

The CDR3, as DNA: TGTGCCAGCAGCTTACAGGGGGCCCTTGCAGATACGCAGTATTTT. This codes for CASSLQGALADTQYF. The chain uses TRBV11-2 and TRBJ2-3, with 8 bases that match TRBD1. Looked up from germline, CDR1 is SGHAT and CDR2 is FQNNGV. The length of the CDR3 is 15 residues. Trimming cost V 2 bases and J 4 bases; bases outside gene matches: 5.

The chain joins TRBV18 to TRBJ2-7; 10 positions match TRBD1. V lost 1 base, J lost 4 bases, and 13 bases stayed unmatched. The germline gives CDR1 KGHSH, CDR2 LQKENI. The CDR3 sequence is 18 residues long. The DNA of the CDR3 is TGTGCCAGCTCACCACTTCCCCCTGGGACAGGGGTTATGTACGAGCAGTACTTC. Translating gives CASSPLPPGTGVMYEQYF.

This rearrangement joins TRBV29-1 to TRBJ2-3, with D possibly being TRBD1 (6 bases). CDR3 length: 17 residues. CDR1 is SQVTM, CDR2 ANQGSEA, per germline. V gave up 5 bases and J gave up 4 bases, with 25 bases separating them. The chain's CDR3 is CSVRPTGSFSLADTQYF. The DNA of the CDR3 is TGCAGCGTTAGACCAACAGGGAGTTTTAGCCTCGCAGATACGCAGTATTTT.

The chain uses TRBV4-1 and TRBJ2-7, with TRBD1 matching over 10 bases. The CDR3 is 16 amino acids. The V gene end was trimmed by 3 bases and the J gene end by 7 bases; junction bases not matched to a gene: 12. Germline V gene data show CDR1 as MGHRA and CDR2 as YSYEKL. The CDR3 sequence is CASSQLGTGDVLEQYF. CDR3 DNA: TGCGCCAGCAGCCAGTTAGGGACAGGGGATGTCTTGGAGCAGTACTTC.

The rearrangement joins TRBV20-1 to TRBJ2-1; TRBD2 aligns across 12 bases. Germline loops: CDR1 DFQATT, CDR2 SNEGSKA (reference sequence). The CDR3 has 14 amino acids. With 6 bases clipped from V and 9 bases from J, the junction kept 9 bases outside the gene matches. The CDR3 nucleotides are TGCAGTGCCCCTCGACTAGCGGGAGACAGTGAGCAGTTCTTC. As protein: CSAPRLAGDSEQFF.

DNA for the CDR3: TGTGCCAGCAGTGGACAAGGGGGCACAGATACGCAGTATTTT. This sequence encodes CASSGQGGTDTQYF. V and J are TRBV2 and TRBJ2-3; possible D gene TRBD1, 5 bases. Germline V lookup: CDR1 SNHLY, CDR2 FYNNEI. Trimming cost V 4 bases and J 1 base, with 9 bases left between them. This CDR3 is built from 14 residues.

The rearrangement joins TRBV10-3 to TRBJ2-1, with 7 bases that match TRBD1. The CDR3 extends over 15 amino acids. V dropped 4 bases and J dropped 2; count of bases not matched to a gene: 5. Per germline, CDR1 ENHRY and CDR2 SYGVKD. This CDR3 is CAISATGSPYNEQFF. The CDR3 DNA reads TGTGCCATCAGTGCGACAGGGAGCCCCTACAATGAGCAGTTCTTC.

The chain links TRBV6-1 to TRBJ2-5; the D gene is possibly TRBD1 (5 bases). The CDR3 extends over 18 amino acids. Looked up from germline, CDR1 is MNHNS and CDR2 is SASEGT. With 6 bases removed from V and 5 bases from J, the gap between germline ends came to 28 bases. CDR3 DNA: TGTGCCAGCAGCCTTTCCCCCTCGACATTAGGGGCTTACGAGACCCAGTACTTC. Its protein is CASSLSPSTLGAYETQYF.

The V call is TRBV5-4, the J call TRBJ2-7; 12 bases match TRBD2. V trimming: 0 bases; J trimming: 4 bases; junction bases outside the gene matches: 2. The germline V gene has CDR1 SGHNT and CDR2 YYREEE (reference sequence). This CDR3 spans 15 amino acids. CDR3 loop: CASSLGLAGVYEQYF. The CDR3 bases are TGTGCCAGCAGCTTGGGACTAGCGGGAGTGTACGAGCAGTACTTC. Variable domain in full (rest from reference TRBV5-4 and TRBJ2-7): ETGVTQSPTHLIKTRGQQVTLRCSSQSGHNTVSWYQQALGQGPQFIFQYYREEENGRGNFPPRFSGLQFPNYSSELNVNALELDDSALYLCASSLGLAGVYEQYFGPGTRLTVT.

The J gene is TRBJ2-5, the V gene TRBV4-1; tentatively, D is TRBD1 (5 bases). Trimming removed 4 bases from V and 7 bases from J, with 13 bases in between. Germline loops: CDR1 MGHRA, CDR2 YSYEKL. This CDR3 has 13 amino acids. CDR3 sequence: CASSPTGDSTQYF. In DNA form, the CDR3 reads TGCGCCAGCAGCCCTACAGGAGACTCGACCCAGTACTTC.

V is TRBV7-2 and J is TRBJ1-2, with a possible D match to TRBD1 (6 bases). This CDR3 region has 15 residues. The V gene lost 0 bases and the J gene lost 6 bases, with 14 bases spanning the gap. Per the germline V gene, CDR1 is SGHTA and CDR2 is FQGNSA. The DNA for the CDR3 is TGTGCCAGCAGCTTAGCGTCCGGGCAGGGGCATGGCTACACCTTC. Its translation is CASSLASGQGHGYTF.

This chain connects TRBV20-1 to TRBJ1-5; unclear D gene. Germline assignment: CDR1 DFQATT and CDR2 SNEGSKA (reference sequence). This CDR3 spans 15 amino acids. V was shortened by 5 bases and J by 4 bases, with 18 bases between the two germline ends. The CDR3 loop reads CSAREQRSNNQPQHF. The CDR3 coding sequence is TGCAGTGCTCGGGAACAGCGAAGCAATAATCAGCCCCAGCATTTT.

The rearrangement joins TRBV24-1 to TRBJ1-5, with D unclear. This CDR3 has 13 residues. Germline V gene data show CDR1 as KGHDR and CDR2 as SFDVKD. V lost 5 bases, J lost 5 bases, and 9 bases lay in between. The CDR3 loop is CATSGGIDQPQHF. DNA for the CDR3: TGTGCCACCAGTGGCGGGATTGATCAGCCCCAGCATTTT.

The chain is built from TRBV19 and TRBJ1-2; D gene uncertain. Deletions cut 4 bases from V and 2 bases from J, with 11 bases between. This CDR3 is built from 14 residues. CDR1 LNHDA and CDR2 SQIVND come from the germline V gene (reference sequence). CDR3 DNA sequence: TGTGCCAGTAGTAGAGTCGAACGCAACTATGGCTACACCTTC. Amino acid sequence: CASSRVERNYGYTF.